Following are 9 T cell receptor beta chains from one sample sequenced in a study of tumor-infiltrating lymphocytes in primary liver carcinoma. The researchers produced TCR beta cDNA from approximately 0.45 ug total RNA with a constant-region primer. Slightly modified ARM-PCR served as the procedure for the TCR beta libraries. These libraries came from three rounds of nested multiplex PCR. Use of TRBV1-TRBV30 forward primers with a C-beta reverse primer characterized the first two PCR rounds, which lasted 10 cycles each. TCRdb called the multiplex PCR reads again in MiXCR, with one record for every CDR3 protein. The sample includes approximately 92,000 distinct CDR3 sequences, around 70% of them seen just once. Between 20 and 30 mg of unsorted bulk tissue served as the source from which RNA and DNA were co-extracted. The sequencing input was tumor-adjacent normal liver tissue. These receptors were taken from a man aged 40-50 years with primary liver carcinoma and hepatitis B virus infection.

This clonotype was picked up one time. A much more abundant neighbour one base away suggests this may be a read error. This sequence joins TRBV29-1 and TRBJ2-7; 7 bases are a match to TRBD1. This CDR3 has 14 residues. The germline gives CDR1 SQVTM, CDR2 ANQGSEA. The V and J ends lost 8 bases and 6 bases, in that order; junction bases with no gene match: 16. For the CDR3, the DNA is TGCAGCATTCTTGAGGACAGGCCTGATGGCGAGCAGTACTTC. Residues: CSILEDRPDGEQYF.

This clonotype has more than one count but fewer than ten. One base away lies a much larger clone, so this may be a sequencing read error. The chain is built from TRBV7-8 and TRBJ2-7; a possible D gene is TRBD2 (5 bases). The CDR3 is 13 amino acids. Germline CDR1 is SGHVS and CDR2 is FQNEAQ. CDR3 sequence: CASSLASSYEHYF. CDR3 coding DNA: TGTGCCAGCAGCTTAGCGTCTAGCTACGAGCATTACTTC.

The J gene is TRBJ2-7, the V gene TRBV7-2; possible D gene TRBD2, 5 bases. Germline assignment: CDR1 SGHTA and CDR2 FQGNSA. This CDR3 region has 14 residues. The V end was cut by 2 bases, the J end by 2 bases, with 10 bases between. CDR3 coding DNA: TGTGCCAGCAGCTTAAGTGGGAGACCCTACGAGCAGTACTTC. It translates to CASSLSGRPYEQYF.

In its sample, this clonotype was seen once. Likely a read error: the CDR3 ends without its conserved phenylalanine or tryptophan. The CDR3 DNA is TGTGCCAGCAGCCAAGACACCAGGTCAGGTCGGAGTCAGCGGGCGTATGAGCAGTTCGTC. It yields the protein CASSQDTRSGRSQRAYEQFV. The chain couples TRBV14 to TRBJ2-1; maybe TRBD2 (6 bases). Germline CDR1 SGHDN, CDR2 FVKESK. The CDR3 loop spans 20 amino acids. V was cut by 0 bases and J by 8 bases, with 29 bases left in between.

Concerning this clonotype: An end of the junction does not agree with germline; a read error may underlie this. The chain is built from TRBV4-1 and TRBJ2-7, with a tentative D call TRBD2 (7 bases). CDR3 length: 14 amino acids. Germline loops: CDR1 MGHRA, CDR2 YSYEKL. The CDR3 DNA sequence: TGTGCCAGCCGCCAAGACGTACGGGGGGCGGTGCAGTACTTC. This codes for CASRQDVRGAVQYF.

As for this clonotype: A much more abundant neighbour one base away suggests this may be a read error. The rearrangement uses TRBV10-1 and TRBJ2-1; 9 nucleotides align to TRBD1. The CDR3 loop spans 15 amino acids. Germline V gene data show CDR1 as WNHNN and CDR2 as SYGVQD (reference sequence). With V trimmed by 7 bases and J by 3 bases, 7 bases remained unmatched. The CDR3 coding sequence is TGCGCCAGCACTAAAGACAGGGGGAACTACAATGAGCAGTTCTTC. Amino acid sequence: CASTKDRGNYNEQFF.

This clonotype has a handful of counts. The germline gene is not matched at one end of the junction; a read error may be the cause. The rearrangement uses TRBV4-1 and TRBJ1-6, with D hard to call. The CDR3 totals 15 residues. In germline, CDR1 is MGHRA, CDR2 YSYEKL. In DNA form, the CDR3 reads TGCGTCAGCAGTCCGGTTATCTCCTATAATTCACCCCTCCACTTT. It is translated as CVSSPVISYNSPLHF.

About this clonotype: This may be a read error: a much more frequent sequence differs by one nucleotide. This chain connects TRBV6-5 to TRBJ2-7, with D maybe TRBD2 (5 bases). The CDR3 sequence is 16 residues long. The V gene's germline CDR1 is MNHEY and CDR2 SVGAGI. Trimming shortened V by 5 bases and J by 5 bases, and 22 bases separated the two germline ends. The DNA of the CDR3 is TGTGCCAGCAGTCTCTCTCCTACACGGGGTAACCACGAGCAGTACTTC. This translates into CASSLSPTRGNHEQYF.

Regarding this clonotype: Just one base apart from a much larger clone, this may be a read error. The V and J genes are TRBV28 and TRBJ1-3, with a weak D call TRBD1 (5 bases). The length of the CDR3 is 15 residues. Germline lookup yields CDR1 MDHEN and CDR2 SYDVKM. In nucleotides, the CDR3 is TGTGCCAGCATCCCCGTGGGGACTCAGGGAAACGCCATATATTTT. This sequence encodes CASIPVGTQGNAIYF.